This T cell receptor (beta chain) was sequenced in a study of regulatory dendritic cells for organ transplantation. Study information: Regulatory dendritic cells were monocyte-derived, receiving vitamin D3 on days 0 and 4 and IL-10 on day 4. Points from the study as a whole: Considerable individual heterogeneity was seen in alloreactive memory CD8+ T cells.

Trimming removed 3 bases at V and 2 bases at J, with 14 bases between. The CDR3 contains 16 residues. Germline-derived CDR1 and CDR2 are SGHNT and YENEEA. Clones were read by immunoSEQ multiplex PCR, and TCRdb kept only the in-frame ones, dropping some. Here the sample spans some 9,300 clones, roughly 80% being singletons. Allogeneic regulatory or mature dendritic cells were co-cultured for roughly five days with CFSE-labeled sorted T cells at 1:10. For this clone: Its matching antigen is unknown.

Sequencing used memory CD4+ T cells from blood cultured with dendritic cells. Subset given: CD45RO+ memory T cells. V usage is TRBV11-3 and J usage is TRBJ2-1; D remains unclear. The sequence was collected from a human donor in good health. CDR3 coding DNA: TGTGCCAGCAGCTTGGGGTGGCAAGCCGCCTACAATGAGCAGTTCTTC. The encoded protein is CASSLGWQAAYNEQFF.